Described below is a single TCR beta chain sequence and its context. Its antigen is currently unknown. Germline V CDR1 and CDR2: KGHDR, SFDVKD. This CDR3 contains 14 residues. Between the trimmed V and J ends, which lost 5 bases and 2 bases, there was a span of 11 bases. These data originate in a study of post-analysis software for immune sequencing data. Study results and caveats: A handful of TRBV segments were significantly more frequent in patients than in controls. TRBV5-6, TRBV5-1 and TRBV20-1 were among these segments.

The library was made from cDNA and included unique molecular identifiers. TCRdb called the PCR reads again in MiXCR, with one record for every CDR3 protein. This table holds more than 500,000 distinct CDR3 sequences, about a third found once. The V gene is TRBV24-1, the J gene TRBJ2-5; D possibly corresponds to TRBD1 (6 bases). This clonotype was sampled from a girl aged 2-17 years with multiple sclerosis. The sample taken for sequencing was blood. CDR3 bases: TGTGCCACCAGTGTGGCAGGGGAACAAGAGACCCAGTACTTC. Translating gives CATSVAGEQETQYF.